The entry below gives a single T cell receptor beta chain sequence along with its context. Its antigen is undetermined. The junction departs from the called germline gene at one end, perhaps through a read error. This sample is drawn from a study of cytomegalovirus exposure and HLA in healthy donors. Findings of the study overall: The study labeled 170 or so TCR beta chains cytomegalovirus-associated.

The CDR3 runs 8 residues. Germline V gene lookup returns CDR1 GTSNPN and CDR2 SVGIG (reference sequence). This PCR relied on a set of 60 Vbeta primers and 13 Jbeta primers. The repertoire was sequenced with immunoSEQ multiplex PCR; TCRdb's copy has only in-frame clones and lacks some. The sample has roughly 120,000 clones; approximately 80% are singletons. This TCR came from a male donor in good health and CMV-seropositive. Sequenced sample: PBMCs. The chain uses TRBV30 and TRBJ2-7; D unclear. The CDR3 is CAWSVLDF. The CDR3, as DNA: TGTGCCTGGAGTGTTTTAGATTTC.